This T cell receptor (beta chain) was captured in a study of patients and donors after allogeneic stem cell transplantation. TCRdb passed the RT-PCR reads through MiXCR, listing each CDR3 protein once. The sample shows about 960,000 distinct CDR3 sequences, about a sixth of them seen only once. This CDR3 region has 13 residues. Germline assignment: CDR1 GTSNPN and CDR2 SVGIG (reference sequence). V lost 4 bases, J lost 7 bases, and 16 bases lay in between. This chain uses TRBV30 with TRBJ1-1; D gene unclear. The sequence derives from a human donor who was either an allogeneic HSCT recipient or a stem cell or donor lymphocyte infusion donor (not recorded which). It is not recorded whose cells these are; they may come from a transplant donor. Material: blood, either unsorted or a sorted T cell fraction (not recorded which). CDR3: CAWTAGHGGEAFF. Here the CDR3 DNA reads TGTGCCTGGACAGCCGGCCACGGTGGTGAAGCTTTCTTT.